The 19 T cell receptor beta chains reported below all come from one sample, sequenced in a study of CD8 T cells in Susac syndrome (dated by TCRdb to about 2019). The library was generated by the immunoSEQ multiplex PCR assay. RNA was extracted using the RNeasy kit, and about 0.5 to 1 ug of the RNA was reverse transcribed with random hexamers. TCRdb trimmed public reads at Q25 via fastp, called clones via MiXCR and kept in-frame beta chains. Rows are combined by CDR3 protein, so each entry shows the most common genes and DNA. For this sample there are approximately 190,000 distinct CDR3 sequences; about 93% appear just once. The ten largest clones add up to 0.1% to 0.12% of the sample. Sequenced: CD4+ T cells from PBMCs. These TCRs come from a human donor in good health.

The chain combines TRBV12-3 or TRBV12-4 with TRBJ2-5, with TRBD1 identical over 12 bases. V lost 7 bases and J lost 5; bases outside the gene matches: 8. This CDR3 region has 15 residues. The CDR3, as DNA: TGTGCCAGCACTCTAGGGACAGGGGGCAGGGAGACCCAGTACTTC. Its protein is CASTLGTGGRETQYF.

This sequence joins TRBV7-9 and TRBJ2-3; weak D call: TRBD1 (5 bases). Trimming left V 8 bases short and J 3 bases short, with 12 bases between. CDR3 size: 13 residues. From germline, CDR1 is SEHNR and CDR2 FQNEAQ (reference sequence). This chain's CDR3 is CASPQGLTDTQYF. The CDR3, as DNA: TGTGCCAGCCCCCAGGGCTTGACAGATACGCAGTATTTT.

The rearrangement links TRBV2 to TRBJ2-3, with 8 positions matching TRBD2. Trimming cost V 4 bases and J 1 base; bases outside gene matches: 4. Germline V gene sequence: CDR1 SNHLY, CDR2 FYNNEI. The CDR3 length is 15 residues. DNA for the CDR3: TGTGCCAGCAGTGCGTCGACTAGCGGCACAGATACGCAGTATTTT. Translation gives CASSASTSGTDTQYF.

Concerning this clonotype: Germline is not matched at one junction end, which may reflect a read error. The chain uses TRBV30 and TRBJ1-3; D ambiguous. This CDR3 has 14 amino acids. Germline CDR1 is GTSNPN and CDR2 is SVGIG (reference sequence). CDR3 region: CAWSDRFSGNTTYF. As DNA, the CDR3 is TGTGCCTGGAGTGACAGATTCTCTGGAAACACCACATATTTT.

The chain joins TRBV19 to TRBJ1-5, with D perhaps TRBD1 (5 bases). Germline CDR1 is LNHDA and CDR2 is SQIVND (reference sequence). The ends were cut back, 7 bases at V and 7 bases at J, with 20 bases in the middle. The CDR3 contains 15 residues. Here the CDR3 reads CASNDIGGVGQPQHF. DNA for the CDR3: TGTGCCAGTAATGATATTGGAGGGGTTGGGCAGCCCCAGCATTTT.

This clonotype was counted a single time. CDR3 DNA: TGTGCCAGCAGCTGGCAGCCCACAGATACGCAGTATTTT. It is translated as CASSWQPTDTQYF. The V and J genes are TRBV7-2 and TRBJ2-3; the D is unclear. CDR1 and CDR2 from the germline V gene are SGHTA and FQGNSA. Trimming left V 4 bases short and J 2 bases short, with 7 bases between. The CDR3 spans 13 residues. Based on the CDR3 plus reference TRBV7-2 and TRBJ2-3, the full variable domain is GAGVSQSPSNKVTEKGKDVELRCDPISGHTALYWYRQSLGQGLEFLIYFQGNSAPDKSGLPSDRFSAERTGGSVSTLTIQRTQQEDSAVYLCASSWQPTDTQYFGPGTRLTVL.

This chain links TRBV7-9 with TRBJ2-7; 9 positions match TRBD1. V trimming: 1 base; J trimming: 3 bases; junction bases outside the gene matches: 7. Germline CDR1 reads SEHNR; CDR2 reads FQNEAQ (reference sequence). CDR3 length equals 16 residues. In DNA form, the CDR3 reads TGTGCCAGCAGCTTAGGAGTCGGGACAGGGAGCTACGAGCAGTACTTC. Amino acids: CASSLGVGTGSYEQYF.

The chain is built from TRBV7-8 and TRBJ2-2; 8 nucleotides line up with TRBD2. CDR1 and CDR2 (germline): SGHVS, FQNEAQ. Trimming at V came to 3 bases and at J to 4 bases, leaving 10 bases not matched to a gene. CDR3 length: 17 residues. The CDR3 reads CASSFVGGGTFTGELFF. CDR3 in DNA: TGTGCCAGCAGCTTCGTAGGCGGGGGGACCTTCACCGGGGAGCTGTTTTTT.

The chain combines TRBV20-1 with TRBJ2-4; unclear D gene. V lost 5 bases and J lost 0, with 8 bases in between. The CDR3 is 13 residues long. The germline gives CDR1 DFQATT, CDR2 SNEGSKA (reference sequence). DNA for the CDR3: TGCAGTGCTTTACAGCTAGCCAAAAACATTCAGTACTTC. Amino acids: CSALQLAKNIQYF.

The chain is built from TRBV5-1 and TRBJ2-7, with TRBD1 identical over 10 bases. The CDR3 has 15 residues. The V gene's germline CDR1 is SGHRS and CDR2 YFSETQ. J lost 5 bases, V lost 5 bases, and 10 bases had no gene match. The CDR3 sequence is CASSSSGTGVHEQYF. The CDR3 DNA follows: TGCGCCAGCAGTTCCTCCGGGACAGGGGTTCACGAGCAGTACTTC.

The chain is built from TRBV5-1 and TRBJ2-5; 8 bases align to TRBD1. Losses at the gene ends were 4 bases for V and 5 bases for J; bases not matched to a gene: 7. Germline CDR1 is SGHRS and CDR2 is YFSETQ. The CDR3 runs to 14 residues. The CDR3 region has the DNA TGCGCCAGCAGCGGACAGGGACGGAGGGAGACCCAGTACTTC. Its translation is CASSGQGRRETQYF.

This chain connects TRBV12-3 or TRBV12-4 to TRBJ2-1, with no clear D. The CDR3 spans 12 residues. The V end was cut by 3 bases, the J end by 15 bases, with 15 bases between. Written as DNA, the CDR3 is TGTGCCAGCAGTTTGGCAGGTGTTAGTCTGTTCTTC. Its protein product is CASSLAGVSLFF.

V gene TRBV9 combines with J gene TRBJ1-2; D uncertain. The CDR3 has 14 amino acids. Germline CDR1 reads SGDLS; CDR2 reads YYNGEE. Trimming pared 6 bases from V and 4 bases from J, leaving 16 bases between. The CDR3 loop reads CASTSGSLSYGYTF. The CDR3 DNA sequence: TGTGCCAGCACCTCTGGGAGCCTAAGCTATGGCTACACCTTC.

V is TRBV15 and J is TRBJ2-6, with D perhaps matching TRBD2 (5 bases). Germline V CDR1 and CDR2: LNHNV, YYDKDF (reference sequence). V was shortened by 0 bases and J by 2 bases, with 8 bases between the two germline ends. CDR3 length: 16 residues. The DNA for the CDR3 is TGTGCCACCAGCAGAGATCGAGGGACTGGGGCCAACGTCCTGACTTTC. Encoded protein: CATSRDRGTGANVLTF.

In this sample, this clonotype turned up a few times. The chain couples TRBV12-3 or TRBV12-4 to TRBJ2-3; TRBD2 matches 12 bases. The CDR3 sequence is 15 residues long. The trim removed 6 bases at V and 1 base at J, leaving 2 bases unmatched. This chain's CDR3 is CASSRLAGGTDTQYF. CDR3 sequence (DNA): TGTGCCAGCAGCCGACTAGCGGGGGGCACAGATACGCAGTATTTT.

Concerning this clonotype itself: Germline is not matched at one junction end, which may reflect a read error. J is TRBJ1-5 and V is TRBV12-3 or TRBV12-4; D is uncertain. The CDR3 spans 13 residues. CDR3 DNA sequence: TGTGCCAGCAGTGTGGCCTCCTATCAGCCCCAGCAGTTT. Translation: CASSVASYQPQQF.

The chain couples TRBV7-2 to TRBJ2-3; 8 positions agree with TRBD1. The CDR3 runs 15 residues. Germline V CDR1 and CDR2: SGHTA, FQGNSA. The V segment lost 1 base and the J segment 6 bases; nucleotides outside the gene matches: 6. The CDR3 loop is CASSLGAGGADTQYF. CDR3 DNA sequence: TGTGCCAGCAGCTTAGGGGCAGGGGGCGCTGATACGCAGTATTTT.

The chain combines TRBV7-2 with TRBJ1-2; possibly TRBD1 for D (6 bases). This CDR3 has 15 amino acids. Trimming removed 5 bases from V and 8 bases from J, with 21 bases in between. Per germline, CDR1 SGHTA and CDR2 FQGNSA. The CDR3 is CASSRPARGRSGYTF. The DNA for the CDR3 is TGTGCCAGCAGCCGCCCTGCGCGGGGGCGGAGCGGCTACACCTTC.

CDR3 coding DNA: TGTGGGACAGGGGGCACCCGATTAAGCAATCAGCCCCAGCATTTT. Protein product: CGTGGTRLSNQPQHF. The chain links TRBV7-2 to TRBJ1-5; 11 bases match TRBD1. Germline V lookup: CDR1 SGHTA, CDR2 FQGNSA. This CDR3 is 15 amino acids long.